Below are 19 T cell receptor beta chains sequenced from a single sample in a study of blood T cell repertoires in COVID-19. Sequencing was performed with immunoSEQ multiplex PCR; in TCRdb, only in-frame clones are kept and a portion is missing. The sample has around 130,000 clones, 84% seen once. The material sequenced was peripheral blood. These receptors came from a woman aged 55-70 years with acute or convalescent COVID-19.

V gene TRBV28 combines with J gene TRBJ2-3; D is possibly TRBD2 (5 bases). The V gene lost 2 bases and the J gene lost 7 bases, with 10 bases spanning the gap. The length of the CDR3 is 13 residues. Germline V gene data show CDR1 as MDHEN and CDR2 as SYDVKM. The CDR3 protein is CASSLTGSHTQYF. The CDR3 DNA sequence: TGTGCCAGCAGTTTAACGGGGTCGCATACGCAGTATTTT.

The gene calls are TRBV29-1 and TRBJ1-1, with 7 bases that match TRBD1. CDR1 and CDR2 (germline): SQVTM, ANQGSEA. CDR3 length equals 14 residues. J lost 4 bases, V lost 7 bases, and 12 bases had no gene match. The DNA of the CDR3 is TGCAGCGGTGATCCGACAGGGTGGAGCACTGAAGCTTTCTTT. Amino acid sequence: CSGDPTGWSTEAFF.

This clone was seen a few times. The V and J genes are TRBV2 and TRBJ1-5; D unclear. The germline V and J ends were trimmed by 6 bases and 7 bases, with 13 bases remaining between them. In germline, CDR1 is SNHLY, CDR2 FYNNEI. This CDR3 is built from 13 residues. The CDR3 nucleotides are TGTGCCAGCAGCGCCTTACCGGGGCAGCCCCAGCATTTT. It yields the protein CASSALPGQPQHF.

The chain links TRBV3-1 (or the pseudogene TRBV3-2) to TRBJ1-2; 8 bases line up with TRBD1. Trimming at V came to 4 bases and at J to 8 bases, leaving 9 bases not matched to a gene. The V gene's germline CDR1 is LGHDT and CDR2 YNNKEL (reference sequence). The CDR3 sequence is 14 residues long. Written as DNA, the CDR3 is TGTGCCAGCAGCCTATCACAGGGGGAAAGGGGCTACACCTTC. Amino acids: CASSLSQGERGYTF.

The V gene is TRBV4-1, the J gene TRBJ2-4, with a tentative D call TRBD1 (5 bases). The CDR3 is 16 amino acids. Germline V gene data show CDR1 as MGHRA and CDR2 as YSYEKL. V gave up 0 bases and J gave up 9 bases, with 18 bases separating them. The CDR3 is CASSQELVDTWGIQYF. The CDR3 DNA follows: TGCGCCAGCAGCCAAGAATTAGTGGACACCTGGGGCATTCAGTACTTC.

The chain couples TRBV2 to TRBJ2-5, with D possibly matching TRBD1 (6 bases). The V gene lost 8 bases and the J gene lost 4 bases, with 20 bases spanning the gap. This CDR3 has 15 residues. Germline V CDR1 and CDR2: SNHLY, FYNNEI. CDR3: CASHEGTTSLETQYF. CDR3 coding DNA: TGTGCCAGCCATGAAGGGACAACATCTCTAGAGACCCAGTACTTC.

Concerning this clone: At the DNA level, this CDR3 is encoded by other sequences in the same sample as well. V and J are TRBV25-1 and TRBJ1-6; 7 bases are shared with TRBD1. There are 13 residues in the CDR3. V was pared by 4 bases and J by 6 bases, with 0 bases of the junction left unmatched. Germline V gene lookup returns CDR1 MGHDK and CDR2 SYGVNS. CDR3 protein: CASSGQGNSPLHF. Here the CDR3 DNA reads TGTGCCAGCAGTGGACAGGGTAATTCACCCCTCCACTTT.

This clone was detected a few times. The chain carries TRBV28 and TRBJ1-6; D is ambiguous. V dropped 3 bases and J dropped 7 bases, with 4 bases sitting between them. The CDR3 is 12 residues long. Germline V CDR1 and CDR2: MDHEN, SYDVKM. CDR3 in DNA: TGTGCCAGCAGTTTGACAAATTCACCCCTCCACTTT. Protein sequence: CASSLTNSPLHF.

This clone was seen only once. The rearrangement joins TRBV19 to TRBJ1-1; D ambiguous. The V and J ends lost 1 base and 7 bases respectively, with 13 bases between them. This CDR3 comprises 14 residues. Germline loops: CDR1 LNHDA, CDR2 SQIVND (reference sequence). The CDR3 DNA is TGTGCCAGTAGTATAGTGGGCCTATCGATTGAAGCTTTCTTT. Encoded protein: CASSIVGLSIEAFF.

The chain has TRBV9 and TRBJ2-1; D is ambiguous. Trimming removed 0 bases at V and 7 bases at J, with 8 bases between. CDR1 is SGDLS and CDR2 is YYNGEE in the germline V gene. The length of the CDR3 is 13 residues. The CDR3 spells CASSVASSNEQFF. CDR3 DNA: TGTGCCAGCAGCGTAGCAAGCTCAAATGAGCAGTTCTTC.

The chain couples TRBV7-2 to TRBJ1-4; D not certain. Trimming stripped 5 bases from V and 5 bases from J, with 18 bases between. Germline CDR1 is SGHTA and CDR2 is FQGNSA. The CDR3 runs to 16 residues. In nucleotides, the CDR3 is TGTGCCAGCAGCGAATCGAGCGGACGATACAATGAAAAACTGTTTTTT. It codes for CASSESSGRYNEKLFF.

The table lists this clone with a count of one. J is TRBJ2-1 and V is TRBV4-1; no definite D call. The germline V gene has CDR1 MGHRA and CDR2 YSYEKL. V was pared by 0 bases and J by 7 bases, with 25 bases between. There are 19 residues in the CDR3. The CDR3 coding sequence is TGCGCCAGCAGCCAAGATTTTTCAGGAACGGTCGCTGAGCTTAATGAGCAGTTCTTC. Protein sequence: CASSQDFSGTVAELNEQFF.

V is TRBV7-7 and J is TRBJ2-5; maybe TRBD1 (6 bases). V dropped 5 bases and J dropped 4 bases, with 11 bases sitting between them. The V gene's germline CDR1 is SSHAT and CDR2 FNYEAQ (reference sequence). There are 13 residues in the CDR3. CDR3 region: CASSDGGRETQYF. The DNA of the CDR3 is TGTGCCAGCAGCGATGGGGGCCGAGAGACCCAGTACTTC. Variable domain in full (rest from reference TRBV7-7 and TRBJ2-5): GAGVSQSPRYKVTKRGQDVTLRCDPISSHATLYWYQQALGQGPEFLTYFNYEAQPDKSGLPSDRFSAERPEGSISTLTIQRTEQRDSAMYRCASSDGGRETQYFGPGTRLLVL.

The chain is built from TRBV12-3 or TRBV12-4 and TRBJ1-2; D might be TRBD1 (6 bases). V was trimmed by 5 bases and J by 5 bases, leaving 9 bases between them. The CDR3 is made up of 12 amino acids. Here the CDR3 reads CASSRGAYGYTF. CDR3 nucleotide sequence: TGTGCCAGCAGTCGGGGGGCTTATGGCTACACCTTC.

The rearrangement uses TRBV11-2 and TRBJ2-2; no clear D gene. Trimming took off 1 base at V and 5 bases at J, with 8 bases between the two ends. Germline V CDR1 and CDR2: SGHAT, FQNNGV. This CDR3 is 14 amino acids long. The CDR3 DNA reads TGTGCCAGCAGCTTAGGTACGGGTACCGGGGAGCTGTTTTTT. Protein product: CASSLGTGTGELFF. The full variable domain, its missing parts supplied by reference TRBV11-2 and TRBJ2-2, is EAGVAQSPRYKIIEKRQSVAFWCNPISGHATLYWYQQILGQGPKLLIQFQNNGVVDDSQLPKDRFSAERLKGVDSTLKIQPAKLEDSAVYLCASSLGTGTGELFFGEGSRLTVL.

This clone appeared once. The chain joins TRBV10-3 to TRBJ2-7, with a tentative D call TRBD1 (6 bases). The CDR3 loop spans 15 amino acids. CDR1 ENHRY and CDR2 SYGVKD come from the germline V gene. Deletions cut 0 bases from V and 4 bases from J, with 13 bases between. CDR3 residues: CAISESTPRGYEQYV. The CDR3 DNA reads as TGTGCCATCAGTGAGTCGACCCCCAGGGGTTACGAGCAGTACGTC.

The chain couples TRBV19 to TRBJ1-1; TRBD1 matches 8 bases. V was clipped by 4 bases and J by 0 bases; unmatched bases: 4. The CDR3 spans 15 residues. Germline CDR1 reads LNHDA; CDR2 reads SQIVND (reference sequence). CDR3 nucleotide sequence: TGTGCCAGTAGTACGCAGGGGGCGATGAACACTGAAGCTTTCTTT. It specifies CASSTQGAMNTEAFF.

The chain has TRBV10-3 and TRBJ1-2; TRBD1 aligns across 7 bases. Germline V lookup: CDR1 ENHRY, CDR2 SYGVKD. V was pared by 7 bases and J by 4 bases, with 12 bases of the junction left unmatched. CDR3 size: 15 residues. For the CDR3, the DNA is TGTGCCATCAAACCGACAGGGAGGACGACCTATGGCTACACCTTC. It yields the protein CAIKPTGRTTYGYTF.

The chain combines TRBV18 with TRBJ2-6, with TRBD1 matching over 9 bases. The germline V gene encodes CDR1 KGHSH and CDR2 LQKENI. Trimming took 6 bases from V and 1 from J; bases not matched to a gene: 7. There are 17 residues in the CDR3. This chain's CDR3 is CASSPTGGGSGANVLTF. CDR3 nucleotides: TGTGCCAGCTCCCCTACAGGGGGCGGTTCTGGGGCCAACGTCCTGACTTTC.